This T cell receptor beta chain stems from a study of T cells of healthy individuals. MiXCR was run by TCRdb on the 5' RACE reads, yielding one entry per CDR3 protein. In the table there are some 100,000 distinct CDR3 sequences, approximately 16% of which are singletons. Germline assignment: CDR1 SNHLY and CDR2 FYNNEI. The CDR3 spans 15 residues. The V gene lost 6 bases and the J gene lost 0 bases, with 11 bases spanning the gap. The TCR originated in a human donor in good health. The chain couples TRBV2 to TRBJ1-4; D unclear. The CDR3 DNA reads TGTGCCAGCAGATCTGGACCGGCAACTAATGAAAAACTGTTTTTT. It translates to CASRSGPATNEKLFF.